This record covers a single T cell receptor beta chain. The sample originates from a study of blood T cell repertoires in COVID-19. Overall study: Acute and convalescent COVID-19 specimens originated in the United States, Italy and Spain.

This CDR3 has 15 residues. Trimming pared 4 bases from V and 8 bases from J, leaving 18 bases between. CDR1 and CDR2 (germline): PRHDT, FYEKMQ (reference sequence). In the original processing: Amplification of reference gene primers was used by the study to estimate nucleated cell counts. Produced via immunoSEQ multiplex PCR; TCRdb's table is partial and in-frame only. The DNA gave D and trimming, while V, J and clone size come from that table. Of roughly 340,000 clones listed, more than 80% are singletons. This sequence originates from a woman aged 25-40 years with COVID-19, enrolled during active disease. The specimen sequenced was peripheral blood. The rearrangement links TRBV13 to TRBJ2-1; perhaps TRBD2 as D (5 bases). The CDR3 nucleotides are TGTGCCAGCAGCTCATTAAAGGCGACTACCGATGAGCAGTTCTTC. It specifies CASSSLKATTDEQFF. The full variable domain, its missing parts supplied by reference TRBV13 and TRBJ2-1, is AAGVIQSPRHLIKEKRETATLKCYPIPRHDTVYWYQQGPGQDPQFLISFYEKMQSDKGSIPDRFSAQQFSDYHSELNMSSLELGDSALYFCASSSLKATTDEQFFGPGTRLTVL.